The rows below give T cell receptor beta chains drawn from one sample of a study of T cells expressing NK-cell markers. TCRdb re-called the 5' RACE reads, yielding one record per CDR3 amino acid sequence without DNA. Its table lists a few hundred thousand distinct CDR3 sequences. The sequenced sample was blood T cells: a sorted CD56 or NKG2C T cell subset, CD4+ or CD8+ T cells, or bulk PBMC T cells (not recorded which). Source of these receptors: a woman aged 45-65 years in good health. Both conserved end residues are part of each CDR3. The order of the fields is J gene, V gene, CDR3 protein.

>TRBJ2-5|TRBV4-1
CASSQVTRGRAQETQYF
>TRBJ2-1|TRBV24-1
CATSDYGAGALYNEQFF
>TRBJ2-4|TRBV5-1
CASSLEPSLAKNIQYF
>TRBJ2-3|TRBV9
CASSPRTSGITDTQYF
>TRBJ2-2|TRBV18
CASSPMGSANTGELFF
>TRBJ2-5|TRBV6-2/TRBV6-3
CASSYKAEQETQYF
>TRBJ2-3|TRBV10-3
CAISGPGLAEGITDTQYF
>TRBJ2-5|TRBV19
CASAGGQAETQYF
>TRBJ1-1|TRBV7-3
CASSLTAQGMGRTEAFF
>TRBJ2-1|TRBV3-1
CASSQATSGGYNEQFF
>TRBJ2-3|TRBV5-5
CASSFPTRTSGTTDTQYF
>TRBJ2-1|TRBV30
CAWSSGGNYNEQFF
>TRBJ2-4|TRBV5-1
CASSLGRWQGEDRKNIQYF
>TRBJ2-3|TRBV6-5
CASSYAGTATDTQYF
>TRBJ1-4|TRBV2
CASSRTGHQNEKLFF
>TRBJ1-1|TRBV9
CASSVVARVNTEAFF
>TRBJ2-1|TRBV5-1
CASSLRWSYNEQFF
>TRBJ2-2|TRBV12-5
CASGFGQGNTGELFF
>TRBJ2-3|TRBV12-3/TRBV12-4
CASSRDRGPQYF
>TRBJ2-1|TRBV7-9
CASSPRTGAMFSSYNEQFF
>TRBJ2-2|TRBV10-3
CAVRRSGELFF
>TRBJ1-5|TRBV6-1
CASSLDRGLNQPQHF
>TRBJ2-3|TRBV6-6
CASSYETGRDTQYF
>TRBJ2-5|TRBV27
CASSPTGTSGGETQYF
>TRBJ2-7|TRBV20-1
CSARLASRYEQYF
>TRBJ2-1|TRBV29-1
CTGHFYNEQFF
>TRBJ2-3|TRBV3-1
CASSLWDLDPVDTQYF
>TRBJ1-5|TRBV19
CASRSPSNNQPQHF
>TRBJ2-1|TRBV18
CASSPRGLDEQFF
>TRBJ1-2|TRBV15
CATSRDGREVRGYTF
>TRBJ1-2|TRBV6-5
CASSYLNRWAGGYTF
>TRBJ2-7|TRBV7-2
CASSLSPSGEQYF
>TRBJ2-2|TRBV15
CATSSPGTGHTGELFF
>TRBJ2-1|TRBV10-1
CASSEGPKDEQFF
>TRBJ2-7|TRBV7-9
CASSLVGGAGHEQYF
>TRBJ2-1|TRBV20-1
CSARGAVWGEQFF
>TRBJ2-7|TRBV27
CASSLLGHTDDEQYF
>TRBJ2-1|TRBV5-1
CASSLAGGTSGSRRSSYNEQFF
>TRBJ2-2|TRBV25-1
CASSESPSGRVNTGELFF
>TRBJ1-3|TRBV20-1
CSARHPDRGLGGNTIYF
>TRBJ1-1|TRBV24-1
CATSDAQGNTEAFF
>TRBJ1-1|TRBV19
CASSMAPGSILEAFF
>TRBJ1-1|TRBV12-3/TRBV12-4
CASSPPGPTGNTEAFF
>TRBJ1-4|TRBV2
CASTPESEKLFF
>TRBJ2-1|TRBV12-3/TRBV12-4
CASSFLRLADNEQFF
>TRBJ2-6|TRBV20-1
CSASRGQANVLTF
>TRBJ2-2|TRBV18
CASSLYDGELFF
>TRBJ2-7|TRBV12-3/TRBV12-4
CASSPLSLEQYF
>TRBJ2-1|TRBV20-1
CSAKPGNSGGNEQFF
>TRBJ1-6|TRBV28
CATNFGESPLHF
>TRBJ2-3|TRBV6-6
CASTLDFSDTQYF
>TRBJ1-6|TRBV12-3/TRBV12-4
CASSLTGSISPLHF
>TRBJ2-3|TRBV7-9
CASSPGLAIDTQYF
>TRBJ2-7|TRBV18
CASSPHRMDEQYF
>TRBJ2-7|TRBV5-6
CASFRRERTYEQYF
>TRBJ1-2|TRBV5-1
CASSFPPRGYTF
>TRBJ2-5|TRBV5-1
CASSFNPGQARETQYF
>TRBJ1-1|TRBV5-1
CASSHTTGNTEAFF
>TRBJ1-3|TRBV19
CASSTRAASGNTIYF
>TRBJ2-2|TRBV12-3/TRBV12-4
CASSLGGSNTGELFF